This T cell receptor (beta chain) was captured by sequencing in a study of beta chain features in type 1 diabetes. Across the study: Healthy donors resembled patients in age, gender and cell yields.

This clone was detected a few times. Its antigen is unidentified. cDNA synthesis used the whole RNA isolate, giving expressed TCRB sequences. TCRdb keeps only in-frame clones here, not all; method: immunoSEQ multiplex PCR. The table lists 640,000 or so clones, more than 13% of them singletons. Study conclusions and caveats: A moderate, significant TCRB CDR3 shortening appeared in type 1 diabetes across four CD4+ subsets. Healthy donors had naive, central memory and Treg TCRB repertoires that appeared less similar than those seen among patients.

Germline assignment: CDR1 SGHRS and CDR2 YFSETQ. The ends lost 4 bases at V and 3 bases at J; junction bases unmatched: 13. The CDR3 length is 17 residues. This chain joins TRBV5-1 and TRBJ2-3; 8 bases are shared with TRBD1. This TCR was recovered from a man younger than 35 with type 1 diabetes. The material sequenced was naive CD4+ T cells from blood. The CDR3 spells CASSPGAGGARTDTQYF. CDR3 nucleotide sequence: TGCGCCAGCAGCCCGGGCGCAGGGGGCGCGAGGACAGATACGCAGTATTTT.